The subject of this entry is one T cell receptor beta chain. This could be a read error, since a much larger clone is one nucleotide away. Each CDR3 protein gets one entry after TCRdb re-called the RT-PCR reads with MiXCR. This repertoire shows about 700,000 distinct CDR3 sequences, approximately 15% found once; its top ten account for about 3.6%. Germline V lookup: CDR1 LGHDT, CDR2 YNNKEL (reference sequence). This CDR3 comprises 15 residues. V was clipped by 3 bases and J by 9 bases; unmatched bases: 10. What was sequenced was memory CD4+ T cells from blood. The chain joins TRBV3-1 to TRBJ2-1, with 8 bases lining up with TRBD2. The receptor's source is a female donor in good health, serving as a healthy control. The CDR3 protein is CASSQLSGGTGEQFF. The DNA for the CDR3 is TGTGCCAGCAGCCAGCTATCGGGAGGGACGGGTGAGCAGTTCTTC.